Presented here are 25 T cell receptor beta chains from one specimen sequenced in a study of regulatory T cells in long-lasting Graves disease. The authors built TCR beta libraries using iRepertoire HTBI primers and Arm-PCR of CDR3 regions. TCRdb re-called the multiplex PCR reads through MiXCR, storing one row per CDR3 protein. The table shows fewer than 400,000 distinct CDR3 sequences, with 18% occurring only once. The time point: newly diagnosed GD, antithyroid drugs for less than 3 months. Isolated PBMC RNA provided the starting material for the TCR library. The sample was peripheral blood mononuclear cells (PBMCs), taken at new diagnosis, from a patient treated with antithyroid drugs. These TCRs come from a female donor with Graves disease.

For this clonotype: A much bigger clone sits one base away, suggesting this may be a read error. The genes are TRBV9 and TRBJ1-1; no firm D call. Germline V CDR1 and CDR2: SGDLS, YYNGEE. This CDR3 is 15 amino acids long. The CDR3 DNA follows: TGTGCCAGCAGCGTAGGGCCGATGGAGAACACTGAAGTTTTCTTT. Amino acid sequence: CASSVGPMENTEVFF.

This clonotype appeared many times. The chain couples TRBV5-1 to TRBJ2-7; TRBD1 is a possible D gene (6 bases). The CDR3 consists of 15 residues. Trimming cost V 2 bases and J 3 bases, with 15 bases left between them. Germline V CDR1 and CDR2: SGHRS, YFSETQ. The CDR3 is CASSLEQGPRYEQYF. CDR3 sequence (DNA): TGCGCCAGCAGCTTAGAACAGGGTCCTCGCTACGAGCAGTACTTC.

This clonotype was counted a single time. It is likely a read error: a sequence one base away is far more abundant. The rearrangement links TRBV11-2 to TRBJ2-1; D is possibly TRBD1 (5 bases). Trimming removed 8 bases from V and 2 bases from J, with 16 bases in between. There are 15 residues in the CDR3. Germline V gives CDR1 SGHAT, CDR2 FQNNGV. The CDR3 nucleotides are TGTGCCAGCGTCTCAGGGATACGGACCTACAATGAGCAGTTCTTC. Its protein product is CASVSGIRTYNEQFF.

This clonotype occurred many times. The V and J genes are TRBV9 and TRBJ2-3, with D unclear. The V gene's germline CDR1 is SGDLS and CDR2 YYNGEE. The CDR3 has 13 amino acids. The V gene lost 0 bases and the J gene lost 3 bases, with 5 bases spanning the gap. CDR3 loop: CASSVDGTDTQYF. The CDR3 DNA reads as TGTGCCAGCAGCGTAGATGGGACAGATACGCAGTATTTT.

This clonotype was counted only a few times. The chain carries TRBV5-4 and TRBJ1-5, with TRBD1 matching over 9 bases. Germline CDR1 SGHNT, CDR2 YYREEE (reference sequence). The CDR3 has 16 residues. The junction had 7 bases not matched to a gene; V was cut back by 0 bases and J by 6 bases. The DNA for the CDR3 is TGTGCCAGCAGCTTGGCGGGACAGGGAAGAGGTCAGCCCCAGCATTTT. It codes for CASSLAGQGRGQPQHF.

This clonotype showed up just a few times. This may stem from a read error, because a much larger clone lies one nucleotide away. The conserved final phenylalanine or tryptophan is absent from the CDR3, which likely points to a read error. The chain couples TRBV6-4 to TRBJ2-1; TRBD2 matches at 9 bases. CDR1 is MRHNA and CDR2 is SNTAGT in the germline V gene. The CDR3 is 16 amino acids. The CDR3 is CASSYSGGRARYEQFL. CDR3 DNA sequence: TGTGCCAGCAGTTACTCGGGCGGGAGGGCCAGGTATGAGCAGTTCCTC.

The table lists this clonotype with many counts. The chain uses TRBV29-1 and TRBJ1-1; the D gene is possibly TRBD1 (5 bases). This CDR3 comprises 14 residues. CDR1 is SQVTM, CDR2 ANQGSEA, per germline. V was shortened by 3 bases and J by 1 base, with 12 bases between the two germline ends. The CDR3 DNA is TGCAGCGTTGATTCTCGACAGCAGAACACTGAAGCTTTCTTT. This encodes CSVDSRQQNTEAFF.

Ten or more counts support this clonotype. V gene TRBV25-1 combines with J gene TRBJ2-2; TRBD1 matches 7 bases. V lost 2 bases and J lost 0; bases outside the gene matches: 6. Germline CDR1 reads MGHDK; CDR2 reads SYGVNS. The CDR3 consists of 17 residues. The DNA for the CDR3 is TGTGCCAGCAGTGAAGGTACAGGGGCAGCGAACACCGGGGAGCTGTTTTTT. This sequence encodes CASSEGTGAANTGELFF.

The chain couples TRBV6-2 or TRBV6-3 to TRBJ2-3; tentative D call: TRBD1 (6 bases). This CDR3 region has 14 residues. Trimming stripped 7 bases from V and 1 base from J, with 12 bases between. Germline V lookup: CDR1 MNHEY, CDR2 SVGEGT. The CDR3 spells CASMRTVGTDTQYF. The DNA for the CDR3 is TGTGCCAGCATGAGGACAGTCGGCACAGATACGCAGTATTTT.

At least ten counts were recorded for this clonotype. The chain couples TRBV7-3 to TRBJ2-7; the D gene is possibly TRBD1 (5 bases). This CDR3 region has 16 residues. Germline-derived CDR1 and CDR2 are SGHTA and FQGTGA. V shed 5 bases and J shed 2 bases, with 19 bases lying between them. This CDR3 reads CASSETTESNPYEQYF. In DNA form, the CDR3 reads TGTGCCAGCAGCGAAACGACAGAATCAAACCCCTACGAGCAGTACTTC.

The chain combines TRBV3-1 with TRBJ2-7, with 7 bases identical to TRBD2. V dropped 7 bases and J dropped 7; count of bases not matched to a gene: 13. From germline, CDR1 is LGHDT and CDR2 YNNKEL (reference sequence). The CDR3 runs to 14 residues. CDR3 protein: CASTRAGLLGEQYF. The CDR3 coding sequence is TGTGCCAGCACCCGAGCGGGACTATTGGGGGAGCAGTACTTC.

This clonotype was seen repeatedly, ten times or more. The chain carries TRBV28 and TRBJ1-1; 7 nucleotides line up with TRBD1. Germline trimming cut 5 bases from V and 4 bases from J; bases unmatched to any gene: 10. The CDR3 length is 15 residues. CDR1 and CDR2 (germline): MDHEN, SYDVKM. CDR3 sequence: CASSLYRGVRTEAFF. The CDR3 nucleotides are TGTGCCAGCAGTCTATACAGGGGTGTGCGCACTGAAGCTTTCTTT.

This clonotype was seen repeatedly, ten times or more. This chain links TRBV6-2 or TRBV6-3 with TRBJ1-6; D remains unclear. The CDR3 spans 17 residues. Trimming pared 6 bases from V and 7 bases from J, leaving 22 bases between. CDR1 and CDR2 (germline): MNHEY, SVGEGT. The CDR3 loop reads CASSEGPGKDWNSPLHF. The CDR3 nucleotides are TGTGCCAGCAGCGAAGGTCCGGGCAAGGATTGGAATTCACCCCTCCACTTT.

This clonotype was found a few times. The chain employs TRBV6-5 and TRBJ2-5; D remains ambiguous. Trimming cost V 0 bases and J 1 base, with 6 bases left between them. Germline-derived CDR1 and CDR2 are MNHEY and SVGAGI. The CDR3 sequence is 14 residues long. For the CDR3, the DNA is TGTGCCAGCAGTTACTCGACGAGCCAAGAGACCCAGTACTTC. It is translated as CASSYSTSQETQYF.

This clonotype has ten or more counts. Germline and junction disagree at one end, which may indicate a read error. The rearrangement joins TRBV6-9 to TRBJ2-1; D is ambiguous. Per the germline V gene, CDR1 is MNHGY and CDR2 is SVAAGI. The CDR3 is 12 amino acids. The CDR3 DNA reads TGTGCCAGCAGTTACGATGGGATATCACCGATCTTC. Its protein is CASSYDGISPIF.

In this sample, this clonotype turned up many times. The chain carries TRBV28 and TRBJ2-3, with 10 bases that match TRBD2. V was clipped by 7 bases and J by 3 bases; unmatched bases: 10. Germline lookup yields CDR1 MDHEN and CDR2 SYDVKM. The CDR3 sequence is 16 residues long. The CDR3 loop is CASTEPGLAATDTQYF. CDR3 nucleotides: TGTGCCAGCACCGAGCCTGGACTAGCGGCGACAGATACGCAGTATTTT.

On this clonotype: One end of the junction varies from germline; a read error may be responsible. The chain combines TRBV3-1 with TRBJ2-3; tentative D call: TRBD1 (5 bases). The CDR3 covers 15 residues. Germline lookup yields CDR1 LGHDT and CDR2 YNNKEL (reference sequence). The CDR3: CASSEEKVGVDTQYF. Here the CDR3 DNA reads TGTGCCAGCAGCGAAGAGAAAGTAGGGGTAGATACGCAGTATTTT.

This clonotype was seen more than once but under ten times. V is TRBV10-2 and J is TRBJ2-7, with D perhaps TRBD2 (5 bases). The CDR3 has 14 amino acids. V shed 2 bases and J shed 0 bases, with 8 bases lying between them. CDR1 WSHSY and CDR2 SAAADI come from the germline V gene. This chain's CDR3 is CASSEEGVSYEQYF. DNA of the CDR3: TGCGCCAGCAGTGAGGAGGGCGTCTCCTACGAGCAGTACTTC.

This clonotype has at least ten counts. The chain has TRBV5-1 and TRBJ2-1; maybe TRBD2 (6 bases). The ends were cut back, 4 bases at V and 3 bases at J, with 11 bases in the middle. The CDR3 length is 14 residues. The germline V gene has CDR1 SGHRS and CDR2 YFSETQ. The CDR3 protein is CASSVSTSYNEQFF. The CDR3 coding sequence is TGCGCCAGCAGCGTCTCGACTAGCTACAATGAGCAGTTCTTC.

Comments on this clonotype: A much larger clonotype is one base distant, so this may be a read error. This chain uses TRBV28 with TRBJ2-5; D is unclear. Trimming pared 5 bases from V and 2 bases from J, leaving 12 bases between. CDR1 and CDR2 (germline): MDHEN, SYDVKM. CDR3 length: 14 residues. DNA of the CDR3: TGTGCCAGCAGTCCCTCGTACGGGCAAGAGACCCAGTACTTC. Translating gives CASSPSYGQETQYF.

This clonotype was seen a few times. The J gene is TRBJ2-1, the V gene TRBV14; D not certain. V was cut by 5 bases and J by 0 bases, with 14 bases left in between. The CDR3 length is 16 residues. Germline values: CDR1 SGHDN, CDR2 FVKESK. The CDR3 DNA follows: TGTGCCAGCAGCACCGACAACTTCCGCTCCTACAATGAGCAGTTCTTC. This gives the protein CASSTDNFRSYNEQFF. Supplemented by reference TRBV14 and TRBJ2-1, the full variable domain reads EAGVTQFPSHSVIEKGQTVTLRCDPISGHDNLYWYRRVMGKEIKFLLHFVKESKQDESGMPNNRFLAERTGGTYSTLKVQPAELEDSGVYFCASSTDNFRSYNEQFFGPGTRLTVL.

Concerning this clonotype: This may arise from a read error, as a much more abundant clone is one base away. The chain is built from TRBV9 and TRBJ2-1; 8 bases line up with TRBD1. Germline CDR1 reads SGDLS; CDR2 reads YYNGEE. The CDR3 is made up of 14 amino acids. In DNA form, the CDR3 reads TGTGCCAGCAGCGCCGAGGACAGGGTCAATGAGCAGTCCTTC. Protein: CASSAEDRVNEQSF. The variable domain in full, completed from reference TRBV9 and TRBJ2-1, reads DSGVTQTPKHLITATGQRVTLRCSPRSGDLSVYWYQQSLDQGLQFLIQYYNGEERAKGNILERFSAQQFPDLHSELNLSSLELGDSALYFCASSAEDRVNEQSFGPGTRLTVL.

The sample holds many counts of this clonotype. The V call is TRBV28, the J call TRBJ2-2; D is unresolved. CDR1 and CDR2 (germline): MDHEN, SYDVKM. Trimming left V 7 bases short and J 1 base short, with 10 bases between. CDR3 length: 14 amino acids. DNA for the CDR3: TGTGCCAGCAACATCGAGGAGAACACCGGGGAGCTGTTTTTT. This codes for CASNIEENTGELFF. Using reference TRBV28 and TRBJ2-2 for the parts outside the CDR3, the full variable domain is DVKVTQSSRYLVKRTGEKVFLECVQDMDHENMFWYRQDPGLGLRLIYFSYDVKMKEKGDIPEGYSVSREKKERFSLILESASTNQTSMYLCASNIEENTGELFFGEGSRLTVL.

This clonotype was seen at least ten times. The chain recombines TRBV20-1 with TRBJ2-1; TRBD1 agrees at 7 bases. Germline loops: CDR1 DFQATT, CDR2 SNEGSKA (reference sequence). The CDR3 loop spans 12 amino acids. V lost 5 bases and J lost 6; bases outside the gene matches: 4. The DNA of the CDR3 is TGCAGTGCTTTCCGGGACAGCAATGAGCAGTTCTTC. The encoded protein is CSAFRDSNEQFF.

The chain couples TRBV6-1 to TRBJ2-3, with D possibly matching TRBD1 (6 bases). The CDR3 totals 14 residues. The V gene lost 7 bases and the J gene lost 5 bases, with 16 bases spanning the gap. CDR1 and CDR2 (germline): MNHNS, SASEGT. CDR3 in amino acids: CASKDLGAIDTQYF. CDR3 bases: TGTGCCAGCAAAGATCTGGGGGCTATAGATACGCAGTATTTT.